This entry describes one TCR beta chain. Its antigen is still unknown. This CDR3 is 18 amino acids long. Germline V gene lookup returns CDR1 LNHDA and CDR2 SQIVND (reference sequence). Here immunoSEQ multiplex PCR was the method, and the copy in TCRdb shows in-frame clones only, minus some. The table records 95,000 to 100,000 clones, more than 80% of them present only once. This entry comes from a study of OX40 agonist ivuxolimab in advanced cancers. On the study more broadly: The group had a mean age of about 60 years, ranged from roughly 23 to 90, and was roughly 83% male. There were three patients with partial responses, one having hepatocellular carcinoma and two cutaneous melanoma. Broader study findings: Clonal expansion among partial responders at 0.1-3.0 mg/kg ranked near the lowest. Relative to CD4+, CD8+ T cells held more expanded clones on average.

Sample: CD4+ or CD8+ T cells sorted from blood, taken in a trial of the OX40 agonist ivuxolimab. The sequence was obtained from an adult with an advanced solid tumor such as melanoma, head and neck, liver or kidney cancer. The V call is TRBV19, the J call TRBJ2-5; 14 nucleotides align to TRBD2. The J call is uncertain, as TRBJ2-7 better fits the DNA end. For the CDR3, the DNA is TGTGCCAGTAGTACCCGACCCGGGACTAGCGGGAGTAGATACGAGCAGTACTTC. Translation gives CASSTRPGTSGSRYEQYF.